Each of the 5 T cell receptor beta chains below was sequenced from the same sample in a study of blood T cell repertoires in COVID-19. This table comes from immunoSEQ multiplex PCR, and its TCRdb copy is limited to in-frame clones, with some not included. The sample carries 150,000 to 200,000 clones, roughly 77% recorded once. The sample was PBMCs or T cells enriched from blood (not recorded which). The origin of the receptors is a woman aged 50 to 60 with acute COVID-19.

V and J are TRBV6-5 and TRBJ1-5; TRBD1 matches 7 bases. Trimming removed 7 bases from V and 6 bases from J; junction bases left unmatched: 3. From germline, CDR1 is MNHEY and CDR2 SVGAGI. There are 12 residues in the CDR3. In DNA form, the CDR3 reads TGTGCCAGCAACCAGGGGGGTCAGCCCCAGCATTTT. As protein: CASNQGGQPQHF.

J is TRBJ2-1 and V is TRBV2, with TRBD2 as a possible D gene (6 bases). Looked up from germline, CDR1 is SNHLY and CDR2 is FYNNEI. Trimming cost V 6 bases and J 7 bases, with 16 bases left between them. The CDR3 length is 14 residues. CDR3 sequence: CASRPGLGDNEQFF. In DNA form, the CDR3 reads TGTGCCAGCAGACCGGGACTGGGGGATAATGAGCAGTTCTTC. Full variable domain (remainder filled in from reference TRBV2 and TRBJ2-1): EPEVTQTPSHQVTQMGQEVILRCVPISNHLYFYWYRQILGQKVEFLVSFYNNEISEKSEIFDDQFSVERPDGSNFTLKIRSTKLEDSAMYFCASRPGLGDNEQFFGPGTRLTVL.

This clone was counted between two and nine times. The chain is built from TRBV7-2 and TRBJ2-1; D not resolved. Germline V lookup: CDR1 SGHTA, CDR2 FQGNSA. The CDR3 sequence is 13 residues long. Trimming stripped 6 bases from V and 3 bases from J, with 9 bases between. The CDR3 here is CASSTVSYNEQFF. CDR3 bases: TGTGCCAGCAGTACGGTTAGCTACAATGAGCAGTTCTTC.

The CDR3 loop is CASSSDRETDTQYF. The DNA for the CDR3 is TGTGCCAGCAGTTCGGACAGGGAAACGGATACGCAGTATTTT. The V and J genes are TRBV6-2 or TRBV6-3 and TRBJ2-3, with 8 bases matching TRBD1. Trimming took 4 bases from V and 6 from J; bases not matched to a gene: 6. Germline V gene lookup returns CDR1 MNHEY and CDR2 SVGEGT. The CDR3 covers 14 residues.

This clone showed up just a few times. The genes are TRBV10-1 and TRBJ1-6, with a weak D call TRBD1 (5 bases). The CDR3 length is 15 residues. CDR1 WNHNN and CDR2 SYGVQD come from the germline V gene (reference sequence). V gave up 0 bases and J gave up 9 bases, with 12 bases separating them. DNA for the CDR3: TGCGCCAGCAGTGAGTCGGCCAGGGAGGCTTCACCCCTCCACTTT. Translating gives CASSESAREASPLHF.